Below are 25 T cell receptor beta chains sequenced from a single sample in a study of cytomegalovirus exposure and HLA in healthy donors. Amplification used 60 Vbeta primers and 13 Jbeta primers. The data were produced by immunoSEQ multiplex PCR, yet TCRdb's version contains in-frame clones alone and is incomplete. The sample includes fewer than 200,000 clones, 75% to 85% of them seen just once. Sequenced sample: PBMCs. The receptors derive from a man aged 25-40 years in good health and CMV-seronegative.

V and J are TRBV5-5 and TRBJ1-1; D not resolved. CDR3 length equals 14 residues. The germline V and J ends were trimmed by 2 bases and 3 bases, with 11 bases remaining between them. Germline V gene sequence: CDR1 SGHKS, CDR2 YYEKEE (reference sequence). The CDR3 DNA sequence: TGTGCCAGCAGCTTCCGATATATAGACACTGAAGCTTTCTTT. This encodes CASSFRYIDTEAFF.

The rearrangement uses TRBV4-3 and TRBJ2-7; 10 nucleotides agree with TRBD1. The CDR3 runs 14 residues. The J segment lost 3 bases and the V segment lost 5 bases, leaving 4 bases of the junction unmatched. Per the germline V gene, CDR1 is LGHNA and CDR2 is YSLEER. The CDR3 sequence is CASSTGTGVYEQYF. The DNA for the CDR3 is TGCGCCAGCAGCACCGGGACAGGGGTCTACGAGCAGTACTTC.

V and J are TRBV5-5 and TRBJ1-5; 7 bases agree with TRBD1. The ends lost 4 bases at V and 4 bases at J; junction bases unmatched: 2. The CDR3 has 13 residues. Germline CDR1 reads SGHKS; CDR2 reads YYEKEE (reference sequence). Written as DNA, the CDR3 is TGTGCCAGCAGCATGACAGGGAATCAGCCCCAGCATTTT. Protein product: CASSMTGNQPQHF.

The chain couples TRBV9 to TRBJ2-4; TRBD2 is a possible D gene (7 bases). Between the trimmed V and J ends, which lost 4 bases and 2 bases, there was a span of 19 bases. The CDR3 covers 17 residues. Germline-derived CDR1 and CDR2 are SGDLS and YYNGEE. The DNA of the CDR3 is TGTGCCAGCAGCCCATATTGGGGGGGCGAGACCAAAAACATTCAGTACTTC. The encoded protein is CASSPYWGGETKNIQYF.

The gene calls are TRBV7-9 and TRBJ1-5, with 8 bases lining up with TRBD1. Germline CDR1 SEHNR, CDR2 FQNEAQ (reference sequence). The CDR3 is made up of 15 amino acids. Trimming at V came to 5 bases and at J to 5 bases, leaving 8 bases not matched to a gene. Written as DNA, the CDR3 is TGTGCCAGCAGCGGACAGGGAATGAGGGATCAGCCCCAGCATTTT. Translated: CASSGQGMRDQPQHF.

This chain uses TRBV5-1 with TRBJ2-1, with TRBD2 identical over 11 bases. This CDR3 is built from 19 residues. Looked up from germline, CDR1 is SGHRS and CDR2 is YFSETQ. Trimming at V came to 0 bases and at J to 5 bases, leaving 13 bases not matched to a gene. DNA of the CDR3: TGCGCCAGCAGCTTGGATGGACTAGCGGGCTCCCGGATTGACAATGAGCAGTTCTTC. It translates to CASSLDGLAGSRIDNEQFF.

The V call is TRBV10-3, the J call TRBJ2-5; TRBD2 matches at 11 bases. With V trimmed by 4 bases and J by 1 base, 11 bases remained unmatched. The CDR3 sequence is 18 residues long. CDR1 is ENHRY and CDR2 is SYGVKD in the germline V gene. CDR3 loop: CAISVFETSGTPQETQYF. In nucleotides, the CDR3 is TGTGCCATCAGTGTGTTCGAGACTAGCGGGACCCCCCAAGAGACCCAGTACTTC.

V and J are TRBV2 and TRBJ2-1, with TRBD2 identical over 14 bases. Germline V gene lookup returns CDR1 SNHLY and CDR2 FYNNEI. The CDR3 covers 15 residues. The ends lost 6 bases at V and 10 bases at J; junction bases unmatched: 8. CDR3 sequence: CASRGTSGGFREQFF. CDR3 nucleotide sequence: TGTGCCAGCAGGGGGACTAGCGGGGGCTTTAGGGAGCAGTTCTTC.

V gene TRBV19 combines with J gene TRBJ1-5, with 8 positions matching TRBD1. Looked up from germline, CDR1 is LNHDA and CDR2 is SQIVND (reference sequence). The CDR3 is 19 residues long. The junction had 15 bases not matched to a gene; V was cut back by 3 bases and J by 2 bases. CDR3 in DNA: TGTGCCAGTAGTATCCCCAGGGCAGGGGGCCCCCGAGGCAATCAGCCCCAGCATTTT. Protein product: CASSIPRAGGPRGNQPQHF.

CDR3 coding DNA: TGTGCCAGTACCACAGAAAGACAGGGGGTCCTTTCCGAGCAGTACTTC. Amino acid sequence: CASTTERQGVLSEQYF. V usage is TRBV19 and J usage is TRBJ2-7; TRBD1 agrees at 9 bases. V gave up 7 bases and J gave up 6 bases; unmatched junction bases: 16. The CDR3 covers 16 residues. The germline gives CDR1 LNHDA, CDR2 SQIVND (reference sequence).

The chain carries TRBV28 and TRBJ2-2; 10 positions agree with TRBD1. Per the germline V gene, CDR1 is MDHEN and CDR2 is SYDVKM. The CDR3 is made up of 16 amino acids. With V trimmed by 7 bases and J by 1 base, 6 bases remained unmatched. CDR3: CASTQRDRGNTGELFF. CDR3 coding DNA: TGTGCCAGCACCCAGAGGGACAGGGGGAACACCGGGGAGCTGTTTTTT.

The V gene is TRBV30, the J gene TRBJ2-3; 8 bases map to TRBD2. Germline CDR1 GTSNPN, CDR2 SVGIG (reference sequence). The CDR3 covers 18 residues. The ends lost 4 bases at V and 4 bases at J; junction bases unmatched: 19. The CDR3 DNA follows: TGTGCCTGGACCCCCTTAGCGGGAAGGATTGAGATGGCAGATACGCAGTATTTT. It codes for CAWTPLAGRIEMADTQYF.

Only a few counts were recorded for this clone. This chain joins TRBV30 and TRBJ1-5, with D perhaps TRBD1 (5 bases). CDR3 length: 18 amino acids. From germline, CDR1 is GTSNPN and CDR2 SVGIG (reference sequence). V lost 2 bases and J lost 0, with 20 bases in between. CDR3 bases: TGTGCCTGGAGTCCCCCCAGGGTCCCCTTTTATAGCAATCAGCCCCAGCATTTT. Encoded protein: CAWSPPRVPFYSNQPQHF.

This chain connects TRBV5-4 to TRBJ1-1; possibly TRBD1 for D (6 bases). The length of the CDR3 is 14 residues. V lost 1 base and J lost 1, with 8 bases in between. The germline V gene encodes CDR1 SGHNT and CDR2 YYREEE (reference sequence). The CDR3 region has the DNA TGTGCCAGCAGCTTGACAGGGAGGAACACTGAAGCTTTCTTT. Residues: CASSLTGRNTEAFF.

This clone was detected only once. The CDR3 here is CASSSQTGTEAFF. As DNA, the CDR3 is TGTGCCAGCAGCTCCCAGACAGGGACTGAAGCTTTCTTT. The chain employs TRBV7-9 and TRBJ1-1; 7 bases fit TRBD1. The germline gives CDR1 SEHNR, CDR2 FQNEAQ (reference sequence). The V gene end was trimmed by 4 bases and the J gene end by 5 bases; junction bases not matched to a gene: 4. The CDR3 is 13 amino acids.

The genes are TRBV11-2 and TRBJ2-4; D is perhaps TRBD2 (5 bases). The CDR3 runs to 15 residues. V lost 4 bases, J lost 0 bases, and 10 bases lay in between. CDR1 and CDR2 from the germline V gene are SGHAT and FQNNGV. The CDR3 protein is CASSSWTLAKNIQYF. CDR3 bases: TGTGCCAGCAGCTCCTGGACTTTAGCCAAAAACATTCAGTACTTC.

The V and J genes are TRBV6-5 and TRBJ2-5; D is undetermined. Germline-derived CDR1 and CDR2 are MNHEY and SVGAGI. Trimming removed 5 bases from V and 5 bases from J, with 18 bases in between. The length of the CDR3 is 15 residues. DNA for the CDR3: TGTGCCAGCAGTAAATACCCCGTCCTTGAGGAGACCCAGTACTTC. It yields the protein CASSKYPVLEETQYF.

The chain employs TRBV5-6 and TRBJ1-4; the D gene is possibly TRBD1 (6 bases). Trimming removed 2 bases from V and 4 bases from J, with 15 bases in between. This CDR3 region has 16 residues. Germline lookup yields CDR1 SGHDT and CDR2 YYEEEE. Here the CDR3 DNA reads TGTGCCAGCAGCTTTCGGAGGACAGTTCTTAATGAAAAACTGTTTTTT. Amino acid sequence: CASSFRRTVLNEKLFF.

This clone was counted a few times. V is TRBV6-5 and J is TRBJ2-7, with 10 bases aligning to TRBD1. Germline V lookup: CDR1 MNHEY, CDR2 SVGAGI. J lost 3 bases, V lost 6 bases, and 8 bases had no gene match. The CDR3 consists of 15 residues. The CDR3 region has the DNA TGTGCCAGCAGCCTATCGGGACAGGGGAACTACGAGCAGTACTTC. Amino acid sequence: CASSLSGQGNYEQYF.

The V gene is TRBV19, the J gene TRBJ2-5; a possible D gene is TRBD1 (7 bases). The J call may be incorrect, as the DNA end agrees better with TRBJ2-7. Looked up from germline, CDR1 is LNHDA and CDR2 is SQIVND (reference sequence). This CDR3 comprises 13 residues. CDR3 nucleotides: TGTGCCAGTAGTAGTCAGGGGGGCTACGAGCAGTACTTC. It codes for CASSSQGGYEQYF.

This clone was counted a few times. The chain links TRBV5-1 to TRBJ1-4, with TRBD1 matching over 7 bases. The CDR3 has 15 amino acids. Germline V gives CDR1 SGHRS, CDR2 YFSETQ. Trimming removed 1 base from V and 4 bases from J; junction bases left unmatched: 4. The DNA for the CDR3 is TGCGCCAGCAGCTTGAACGGACAGGTTAATGAAAAACTGTTTTTT. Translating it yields CASSLNGQVNEKLFF.

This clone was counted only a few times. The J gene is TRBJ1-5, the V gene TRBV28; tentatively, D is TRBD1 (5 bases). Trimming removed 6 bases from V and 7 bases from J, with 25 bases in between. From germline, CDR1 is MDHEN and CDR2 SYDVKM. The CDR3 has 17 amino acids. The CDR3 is CASSSTPLDTVRQPQHF. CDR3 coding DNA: TGTGCCAGCAGCTCCACCCCTTTGGACACAGTGAGGCAGCCCCAGCATTTT.

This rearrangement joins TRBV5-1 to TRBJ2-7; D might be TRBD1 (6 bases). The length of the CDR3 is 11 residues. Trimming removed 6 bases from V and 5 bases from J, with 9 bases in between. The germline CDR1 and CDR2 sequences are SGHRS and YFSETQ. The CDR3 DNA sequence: TGCGCCAGCACGCAGGGGAACGAGCAGTACTTC. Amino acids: CASTQGNEQYF.

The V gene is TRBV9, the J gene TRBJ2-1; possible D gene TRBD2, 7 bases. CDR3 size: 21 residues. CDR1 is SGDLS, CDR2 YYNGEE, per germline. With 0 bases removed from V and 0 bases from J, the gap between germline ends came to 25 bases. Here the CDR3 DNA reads TGTGCCAGCAGCGTAGCTAAGGAAGGGGGGGGCCACAAAAGCTCCTACAATGAGCAGTTCTTC. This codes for CASSVAKEGGGHKSSYNEQFF.

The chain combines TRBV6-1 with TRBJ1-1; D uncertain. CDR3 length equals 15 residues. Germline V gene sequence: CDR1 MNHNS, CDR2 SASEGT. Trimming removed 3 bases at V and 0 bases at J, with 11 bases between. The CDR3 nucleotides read TGTGCCAGCAGTGAGATACAGACGCTGAACACTGAAGCTTTCTTT. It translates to CASSEIQTLNTEAFF.